A selection of T cell receptor beta chains follows, all from one sample in a study of read filtering for tumor transcriptome and immune sequencing. MiXCR was run by TCRdb on the reads, yielding one entry per CDR3 protein. The repertoire holds tens of thousands of distinct CDR3 sequences, approximately 18% seen once, with around 15% in the top ten. The sequenced sample was a population of CD138-negative cells sorted from bone marrow. The origin of the receptors is a donor aged 40 or older with multiple myeloma. Each CDR3 is given with its conserved first and last residue. The order of the fields is clone size, V gene, J gene, D gene, CDR3 protein, CDR3 DNA. The D gene is left open where the match is weak. Clone size appears in some rows only: once, few, many, or a class for an expanded clone.

>many|TRBV28|TRBJ2-5|NA
CASGNRDQETQYF
TGTGCCAGCGGGAACAGGGACCAAGAGACCCAGTACTTC
>many|TRBV28|TRBJ2-1|NA
CASSSPTRIESEQFF
TGTGCCAGCAGTAGCCCCACTAGGATAGAGAGTGAGCAGTTCTTC
>few|TRBV19|TRBJ2-2|TRBD1
CASRGTGRNTGELFF
TGTGCCAGTAGAGGGACAGGACGGAACACCGGGGAGCTGTTTTTT
>many|TRBV24-1|TRBJ2-2|TRBD2
CATSHIAGGGSTGELFF
TGTGCCACCAGCCATATAGCGGGAGGTGGAAGCACCGGGGAGCTGTTTTTT
>few|TRBV6-1|TRBJ1-5|TRBD1
CASSEVEGADQPQHF
TGTGCCAGCAGTGAGGTAGAGGGGGCGGATCAGCCCCAGCATTTT
>many|TRBV10-3|TRBJ2-5|TRBD1
CAISEPKSGGKETQYF
TGTGCCATCAGTGAGCCCAAATCAGGGGGCAAGGAGACCCAGTACTTC
>few|TRBV6-5|TRBJ1-2|NA
CASSRHGFYGYTF
TGTGCCAGCAGTCGTCACGGATTCTATGGCTACACCTTC
>few|TRBV30|TRBJ2-2|NA
CAWSGSNTGELFF
TGTGCCTGGAGTGGATCGAACACCGGGGAGCTGTTTTTT
>many|TRBV7-2|TRBJ2-7|TRBD1
CASLYRGINYEQYF
TGTGCCAGCCTATACAGGGGTATTAACTACGAGCAGTACTTC
>many|TRBV27|TRBJ2-2|TRBD1
CASGSGTGGYTGELFF
TGTGCCAGCGGGTCCGGGACAGGGGGCTATACCGGGGAGCTGTTTTTT
>NA|TRBV6-4|TRBJ2-1|TRBD2
CAGSDSTSGGLGKFF
TGTGCCGGCAGTGACTCGACTAGCGGAGGCCTGGGGAAGTTCTTC
>few|TRBV7-2|TRBJ2-1|NA
CASSRATDLEQFF
TGTGCCAGCAGCCGCGCGACAGATCTTGAGCAGTTCTTC
>many|TRBV3-1|TRBJ2-1|NA
CTSSQEGFEQFF
TGTACCAGCAGCCAAGAAGGGTTTGAGCAGTTCTTC
>many|TRBV7-9|TRBJ2-5|TRBD2
CASSPRIAGDQETQYF
TGTGCCAGCAGCCCCCGCATAGCGGGGGATCAAGAGACCCAGTACTTC
>many|TRBV7-9|TRBJ2-5|TRBD1
CASSTKGQGAETQYF
TGTGCCAGCTCGACCAAGGGACAGGGGGCTGAGACCCAGTACTTC
>many|TRBV7-9|TRBJ1-1|NA
CASSLGTVITEAFF
TGTGCCAGCAGCTTAGGGACAGTGATCACTGAAGCTTTCTTT
>medium-sized|TRBV29-1|TRBJ2-5|NA
CSTDSPRETQYF
TGCAGCACCGACAGCCCGCGGGAGACCCAGTACTTC
>many|TRBV7-9|TRBJ2-6|NA
CASSLDEGYSGANVLTF
TGTGCCAGCAGCTTAGACGAAGGGTACTCTGGGGCCAACGTCCTGACTTTC
>few|TRBV20-1|TRBJ2-7|NA
CSATLASPPSYEQYF
TGCAGTGCTACCCTAGCATCCCCACCCTCCTACGAGCAGTACTTC
>many|TRBV11-2|TRBJ2-7|NA
CASSGYDEQYF
TGTGCCAGCAGCGGGTACGACGAGCAGTACTTC
>many|TRBV3-1|TRBJ2-5|TRBD2
CASSRDVYVGTKAETQYF
TGTGCCAGCAGCCGGGACGTCTACGTAGGGACTAAAGCAGAGACCCAGTACTTC
>NA|TRBV7-9|TRBJ2-7|TRBD1
CASSLGTGGFEQYF
TGTGCCAGCAGCTTAGGGACAGGGGGCTTCGAGCAGTACTTC
>many|TRBV20-1|TRBJ1-5|NA
CSASVGAQPQHF
TGCAGTGCTAGTGTAGGGGCTCAGCCCCAGCATTTT
>many|TRBV20-1|TRBJ2-5|NA
CSASPPGHEETQYF
TGCAGTGCAAGTCCCCCGGGACACGAAGAGACCCAGTACTTC
>many|TRBV5-4|TRBJ2-1|TRBD2
CASSLSSGRSYEQFF
TGTGCCAGCAGCTTGTCTAGCGGGAGGTCGTATGAGCAGTTCTTC
>few|TRBV5-6|TRBJ2-5|TRBD2
CASSRSSGRYQETQYF
TGTGCCAGCAGCCGTTCTAGCGGGCGGTACCAAGAGACCCAGTACTTC
>NA|TRBV6-2/TRBV6-3|TRBJ2-3|NA
CASTSYPRGPTDTQYF
TGTGCCAGCACCTCTTATCCGAGGGGACCCACAGATACGCAGTATTTT
>many|TRBV20-1|TRBJ1-4|NA
CSAMKLGGPNEKLFF
TGCAGTGCTATGAAGCTGGGGGGCCCTAATGAAAAACTGTTTTTT
>many|TRBV27|TRBJ1-6|NA
CASSLFPGGSPLHF
TGTGCCAGCAGTTTATTCCCAGGAGGATCACCCCTCCACTTT
>few|TRBV5-5|TRBJ2-7|TRBD1
CASSLTGESEQYF
TGTGCCAGCAGCTTAACAGGGGAGTCCGAGCAGTACTTC
>many|TRBV29-1|TRBJ2-5|TRBD1
CSVEKTGVAETQYF
TGCAGCGTTGAGAAGACAGGGGTGGCAGAGACCCAGTACTTC
>many|TRBV3-1|TRBJ2-1|TRBD2
CASSQEGSSGAEIDEQFF
TGTGCCAGCAGCCAAGAGGGATCCAGCGGGGCCGAGATCGATGAGCAGTTCTTC
>many|TRBV6-5|TRBJ2-2|TRBD2
CASSYSSGRDTGELFF
TGTGCCAGCAGTTACTCGTCTGGGAGGGACACCGGGGAGCTGTTTTTT
>NA|TRBV5-4|TRBJ2-7|NA
CASSLLWTGALSYEQYF
TGTGCCAGCAGCCTCCTGTGGACGGGAGCCCTCTCCTACGAGCAGTACTTC
>many|TRBV29-1|TRBJ2-7|NA
CSVVGSSRTYEQYF
TGCAGCGTTGTAGGTTCCAGTCGGACCTACGAGCAGTACTTC
>many|TRBV29-1|TRBJ2-5|NA
CSPPGTPPETQYF
TGCAGCCCCCCGGGCACCCCACCGGAGACCCAGTACTTC
>few|TRBV6-1|TRBJ2-4|NA
CASSEVLGSKNIQYF
TGTGCCAGCAGTGAAGTCTTAGGTTCCAAAAACATTCAGTACTTC
>many|TRBV10-1|TRBJ2-1|TRBD1
CASSTGTEYNEQFF
TGCGCCAGCAGCACCGGGACAGAATACAATGAGCAGTTCTTC
>many|TRBV5-1|TRBJ2-7|NA
CASSLVLGADEQYF
TGCGCCAGCAGCTTGGTTCTGGGGGCAGACGAGCAGTACTTC
>NA|TRBV20-1|TRBJ1-4|NA
CSASEEFATNEKLFF
TGCAGTGCTAGTGAAGAGTTCGCAACTAATGAAAAACTGTTTTTT
>many|TRBV18|TRBJ2-2|NA
CASSSYTGELFF
TGTGCCAGCTCATCCTACACCGGGGAGCTGTTTTTT
>many|TRBV7-3|TRBJ2-7|TRBD2
CASSPESSGGHYEQYF
TGTGCCAGCAGCCCGGAATCTAGCGGGGGGCACTACGAGCAGTACTTC
>many|TRBV2|TRBJ2-5|TRBD2
CASSFGTSGGAQYF
TGTGCCAGCAGTTTCGGGACTAGCGGGGGGGCCCAGTACTTC
>medium-sized|TRBV10-2|TRBJ2-3|NA
CASSPSSYTQYF
TGCGCCAGCAGTCCTAGTTCGTATACGCAGTATTTT